A single sample is the source of the 21 T cell receptor beta chains below, sequenced in a study of identifying expanded T cells in peripheral blood. Only in-frame clones appear in the TCRdb table, and some are missing; sequencing was by immunoSEQ multiplex PCR. The sample shows 81,000 or so clones, 65% to 85% of them seen only once. Sequencing was performed on blood. The receptors were gathered from a person between 18 and 69 years old in good health.

This chain connects TRBV19 to TRBJ2-5; 9 bases align to TRBD2. V lost 3 bases to trimming and J lost 3 bases; unmatched junction nucleotides: 5. Germline V gene sequence: CDR1 LNHDA, CDR2 SQIVND (reference sequence). This CDR3 is built from 15 residues. The DNA for the CDR3 is TGTGCCAGTAGTATCCTGACTAGCGGTAAAGAGACCCAGTACTTC. Its protein is CASSILTSGKETQYF.

The chain combines TRBV30 with TRBJ2-3; D is undetermined. The V gene's germline CDR1 is GTSNPN and CDR2 SVGIG (reference sequence). V shed 2 bases and J shed 5 bases, with 5 bases lying between them. CDR3 length equals 11 residues. This CDR3 reads CAWSNLDTQYF. The CDR3 DNA reads as TGTGCCTGGAGTAACCTAGATACGCAGTATTTT.

This clone was detected once. The gene calls are TRBV5-8 and TRBJ1-1, with D perhaps matching TRBD1 (5 bases). V was pared by 0 bases and J by 4 bases, with 19 bases between. The CDR3 is made up of 17 amino acids. Germline V gives CDR1 SGHTS, CDR2 YDEGEE. The CDR3 here is CASSLAIVSGTGTEAFF. The CDR3 DNA reads TGTGCCAGCAGCTTGGCGATAGTCTCAGGGACGGGCACTGAAGCTTTCTTT.

This rearrangement joins TRBV7-2 to TRBJ1-3; maybe TRBD1 (6 bases). With 1 base removed from V and 15 bases from J, the gap between germline ends came to 22 bases. The CDR3 spans 15 residues. The germline V gene encodes CDR1 SGHTA and CDR2 FQGNSA. This CDR3 reads CASSLVGDNQSPPYF. In nucleotides, the CDR3 is TGTGCCAGCAGCTTAGTCGGGGACAACCAATCCCCACCATATTTT.

The chain joins TRBV14 to TRBJ2-1; 9 bases are a match to TRBD2. The CDR3 length is 16 residues. Looked up from germline, CDR1 is SGHDN and CDR2 is FVKESK. V was pared by 4 bases and J by 9 bases, with 13 bases of the junction left unmatched. CDR3 in amino acids: CASSPRGSGSSSEQFF. The CDR3 DNA is TGTGCCAGCAGCCCGCGTGGTAGCGGGAGTTCCAGTGAGCAGTTCTTC.

The V gene is TRBV27, the J gene TRBJ2-7, with TRBD2 identical over 8 bases. V lost 3 bases, J lost 2 bases, and 6 bases stayed unmatched. This CDR3 spans 15 amino acids. Germline V gene data show CDR1 as MNHEY and CDR2 as SMNVEV (reference sequence). The CDR3 DNA sequence: TGTGCCAGCAGTTTCGGGGGGGACCTAACCTACGAGCAGTACTTC. Translation gives CASSFGGDLTYEQYF.

This chain links TRBV6-6 with TRBJ2-7; maybe TRBD1 (6 bases). Germline lookup yields CDR1 MNHNY and CDR2 SVGAGI (reference sequence). Trimming cost V 1 base and J 4 bases, with 17 bases left between them. This CDR3 has 16 residues. CDR3 bases: TGTGCCAGCAGTTACTTCCTGACAGGACCCGCTTACGAGCAGTACTTC. Translating it yields CASSYFLTGPAYEQYF.

V is TRBV7-2 and J is TRBJ2-2; the match to TRBD1 covers 7 bases. This CDR3 comprises 15 residues. Germline CDR1 is SGHTA and CDR2 is FQGNSA. The junction had 4 bases not matched to a gene; V was cut back by 6 bases and J by 0 bases. The CDR3 loop reads CASRSDRANTGELFF. The CDR3 coding sequence is TGTGCCAGCAGAAGCGACAGGGCGAACACCGGGGAGCTGTTTTTT.

This chain uses TRBV4-3 with TRBJ2-5, with D uncertain. The CDR3 length is 14 residues. V shed 1 base and J shed 1 base, with 7 bases lying between them. In germline, CDR1 is LGHNA, CDR2 YSLEER. The CDR3 region has the DNA TGCGCCAGCAGCCAAGGGCGCCTCCAAGAGACCCAGTACTTC. Protein sequence: CASSQGRLQETQYF.

This rearrangement joins TRBV29-1 to TRBJ2-2, with a possible D match to TRBD1 (7 bases). This CDR3 has 14 amino acids. The germline V and J ends were trimmed by 5 bases and 4 bases, with 14 bases remaining between them. Germline assignment: CDR1 SQVTM and CDR2 ANQGSEA. The CDR3 reads CSVNQGGGTGELFF. As DNA, the CDR3 is TGCAGCGTTAATCAGGGGGGAGGCACCGGGGAGCTGTTTTTT.

V and J are TRBV14 and TRBJ1-2; maybe TRBD1 (5 bases). Deletions cut 0 bases from V and 7 bases from J, with 12 bases between. The CDR3 totals 14 residues. Germline V lookup: CDR1 SGHDN, CDR2 FVKESK. The CDR3 region is CASSQDYSGGGYTF. Here the CDR3 DNA reads TGTGCCAGCAGCCAAGATTACTCGGGGGGTGGCTACACCTTC. The whole variable domain, filled in from reference TRBV14 and TRBJ1-2, reads EAGVTQFPSHSVIEKGQTVTLRCDPISGHDNLYWYRRVMGKEIKFLLHFVKESKQDESGMPNNRFLAERTGGTYSTLKVQPAELEDSGVYFCASSQDYSGGGYTFGSGTRLTVV.

The rearrangement uses TRBV19 and TRBJ2-1; TRBD2 matches 13 bases. Germline CDR1 is LNHDA and CDR2 is SQIVND (reference sequence). The CDR3 is 15 amino acids. The J segment lost 8 bases and the V segment lost 6 bases, leaving 7 bases of the junction unmatched. The CDR3 loop reads CASRLLAGGPDEQFF. The DNA of the CDR3 is TGTGCCAGTAGGCTACTAGCGGGAGGGCCTGATGAGCAGTTCTTC.

The genes are TRBV7-9 and TRBJ1-1; possible D gene TRBD1, 5 bases. This CDR3 has 16 amino acids. Germline loops: CDR1 SEHNR, CDR2 FQNEAQ (reference sequence). Deletions cut 1 base from V and 1 base from J, with 13 bases between. The CDR3 coding sequence is TGTGCCAGCAGCTTAGGGCCAAGGGGAAGGAACACTGAAGCTTTCTTT. Residues: CASSLGPRGRNTEAFF.

This clone came up many times. The V call is TRBV29-1, the J call TRBJ2-7; D might be TRBD1 or TRBD2, each matching 5 bases. Trimming pared 4 bases from V and 0 bases from J, leaving 19 bases between. The CDR3 spans 16 residues. Germline V gene data show CDR1 as SQVTM and CDR2 as ANQGSEA. CDR3 DNA: TGCAGCGTTGTCCGCGCCCCACGGGACCGCTCCTACGAGCAGTACTTC. The encoded protein is CSVVRAPRDRSYEQYF.

This chain connects TRBV6-6 to TRBJ2-7; D unresolved. The CDR3 sequence is 15 residues long. Germline CDR1 MNHNY, CDR2 SVGAGI (reference sequence). Deletions cut 2 bases from V and 0 bases from J, with 11 bases between. The CDR3 reads CASSYVQQSSYEQYF. As DNA, the CDR3 is TGTGCCAGCAGTTACGTGCAGCAGAGCTCCTACGAGCAGTACTTC.

This chain's CDR3 is CASSYGQVYEQYF. For the CDR3, the DNA is TGTGCCAGCAGTTACGGGCAGGTCTACGAGCAGTACTTC. The chain has TRBV6-5 and TRBJ2-7; D is unclear. There are 13 residues in the CDR3. Germline CDR1 is MNHEY and CDR2 is SVGAGI. Trimming took 2 bases from V and 3 from J, leaving 8 bases between them.

The chain joins TRBV7-3 to TRBJ1-1; D might be TRBD1 (6 bases). V lost 2 bases, J lost 1 base, and 11 bases lay in between. The CDR3 contains 15 residues. CDR1 and CDR2 from the germline V gene are SGHTA and FQGTGA. The DNA of the CDR3 is TGTGCCAGCAGCTTAGAGCCGGGACAGAACACTGAAGCTTTCTTT. Protein product: CASSLEPGQNTEAFF.

V is TRBV5-6 and J is TRBJ2-1, with D unresolved. The CDR3 is 11 residues long. CDR1 is SGHDT and CDR2 is YYEEEE in the germline V gene. V dropped 2 bases and J dropped 10 bases, with 7 bases sitting between them. CDR3 nucleotides: TGTGCCAGCAGCTTCTCTTACGAGCAGTTCTTC. Its protein is CASSFSYEQFF.

V is TRBV28 and J is TRBJ1-5; no reliable D call. The length of the CDR3 is 13 residues. V was cut by 4 bases and J by 4 bases, with 8 bases left in between. Germline loops: CDR1 MDHEN, CDR2 SYDVKM. The CDR3, as DNA: TGTGCCAGCAGTTCGACACCTAATCAGCCCCAGCATTTT. It codes for CASSSTPNQPQHF.

The rearrangement links TRBV28 to TRBJ1-3, with D possibly being TRBD1 (5 bases). Germline assignment: CDR1 MDHEN and CDR2 SYDVKM. Trimming cost V 3 bases and J 0 bases, with 21 bases left between them. The CDR3 extends over 19 amino acids. The CDR3 here is CASSFEWPGPKPSGNTIYF. CDR3 nucleotide sequence: TGTGCCAGCAGTTTCGAATGGCCAGGGCCTAAGCCCTCTGGAAACACCATATATTTT.

The genes are TRBV23-1 and TRBJ2-7; D is unresolved. TRBV23-1 is placed among ORFs of uncertain function. The CDR3 totals 12 residues. V was pared by 3 bases and J by 7 bases, with 10 bases between. CDR3 nucleotide sequence: TGCGCCAGCAGTCAGAAGGATAAGGAGCAGTACTTC. As protein: CASSQKDKEQYF.